These T cell receptor beta chains were read from a single sample in a study of post-analysis software for immune sequencing data. TCRdb called the PCR reads again in MiXCR, with one record for every CDR3 protein. The data hold hundreds of thousands of distinct CDR3 sequences, with around 40% observed a single time. The sequenced material came from blood. These receptors were collected from a girl aged 10 to 17 with multiple sclerosis. Both conserved end residues are part of each CDR3. The D gene is left open where the match is weak. Clone sizes are given selectively: once, few, many, or a class where the clone is expanded.

J gene,clone size,D gene,V gene,CDR3 DNA,CDR3 protein
TRBJ2-2,few,.,TRBV24-1,TGTGCCACCAGTGATCTCCAGAGGTCGCGGGAGCTGTTTTTT,CATSDLQRSRELFF
TRBJ1-5,few,TRBD1,TRBV28,TGTGCCAGCAGGACTGGACAGGGGAATCAGCCCCAGCATTTT,CASRTGQGNQPQHF
TRBJ2-7,.,.,TRBV12-3/TRBV12-4,TGTGCCAGCAGTCAGACAGAAGTTAACTACGAGCAGTACTTC,CASSQTEVNYEQYF
TRBJ1-1,.,.,TRBV6-2/TRBV6-3,TGTGCCAGCCGGGACGGGGGTCCGGGCACTGAAGCTTTCTTT,CASRDGGPGTEAFF
TRBJ1-4,few,.,TRBV5-1,TGCGCCAGCAGCGCCCAACCTACAGGTTCTAATGAAAAACTGTTTTTT,CASSAQPTGSNEKLFF
TRBJ1-4,few,.,TRBV29-1,TGCAGCGTGCGCAGGGTATTAGGAGAAAAACTGTTTTTT,CSVRRVLGEKLFF
TRBJ2-7,.,TRBD2,TRBV20-1,TGCAGTGCTACCCCCACTAGCGGGATTAAACACGAGCAGTACTTC,CSATPTSGIKHEQYF
TRBJ1-2,.,.,TRBV5-1,TGCGCCAGCAGCTTGGAAACCTCTGCTAACTATGGCTACACCTTC,CASSLETSANYGYTF
TRBJ2-4,few,TRBD1,TRBV5-6,TGTGCCAGCAGTGTTGGACAGGGGGCGGTCATTCAGTACTTC,CASSVGQGAVIQYF
TRBJ2-5,.,.,TRBV20-1,TGCAGTGCTAGAGAGGGGCAGGGTCCCCGAGAGACCCAGTACTTC,CSAREGQGPRETQYF
TRBJ2-5,once,TRBD1,TRBV13,TGTGCCAGCAGCTTAGGACAGGGGCTCGAAGAGACCCAGTACTTC,CASSLGQGLEETQYF
TRBJ2-7,few,.,TRBV29-1,TGCAGCGCGGCGTCCCGTCAGAGCTCCTACGAGCAGTACTTC,CSAASRQSSYEQYF
TRBJ2-3,few,.,TRBV29-1,TGCAGCGTTAAAGTATCCAGGGGCCCCACAGATACGCAGTATTTT,CSVKVSRGPTDTQYF
TRBJ2-1,few,TRBD1,TRBV7-3,TGTGCCAGCAGCTCACCGGACAGGGGGAGTGAGCAGTTCTTC,CASSSPDRGSEQFF
TRBJ1-5,.,.,TRBV4-1,TGCGCCAGCAGCCCAGGAGGAAAGGGCAATAGCAATCAGCCCCAGCATTTT,CASSPGGKGNSNQPQHF
TRBJ1-4,.,.,TRBV28,TGTGCCAGCAGGCTCCAGGGCATGAGTGAAAAACTGTTTTTT,CASRLQGMSEKLFF
TRBJ2-1,few,TRBD2,TRBV20-1,TGCAGTGCTAGAGATCGGATAGCGGGAGTTTCGTACAATGAGCAGTTCTTC,CSARDRIAGVSYNEQFF
TRBJ1-5,few,.,TRBV7-9,TGTGCCAGCAGCGTACTGGGTCGCAATCAGCCCCAGCATTTT,CASSVLGRNQPQHF
TRBJ1-2,.,.,TRBV7-3,TGTGCCAGCAGCCTCGACAGCTCAGCTAACTATGGCTACACCTTC,CASSLDSSANYGYTF
TRBJ2-7,.,TRBD2,TRBV7-9,TGTGCCAGCAGCTGGGTATCGGGACTAGCGGCCTACGAGCAGTACTTC,CASSWVSGLAAYEQYF
TRBJ2-7,.,.,TRBV12-3/TRBV12-4,TGTGCCAGCAGTTCCCCCGACAGGTCAAACTACGAGCAGTACTTC,CASSSPDRSNYEQYF
TRBJ2-1,few,TRBD2,TRBV6-5,TGTGCCAGCAACCTTCCGGGAGGGGATGAGCAGTTCTTC,CASNLPGGDEQFF
TRBJ2-1,many,TRBD2,TRBV20-1,TGCAGTGCTAGAACTGGACTAGCGGGTAATGAGCAGTTCTTC,CSARTGLAGNEQFF
TRBJ1-1,few,.,TRBV20-1,TGCAGTGCTAGAGATTATCCGGGTTTCGGCGAAGCTTTCTTT,CSARDYPGFGEAFF
TRBJ1-1,once,.,TRBV9,TGTGCCAGCAGCGTCGGGGGGCATAACACTGAAGCTTTCTTT,CASSVGGHNTEAFF
TRBJ2-6,.,.,TRBV27,TGTGCCAGCAAGGAGTACTCTGGGGCCAACGTCCTGACTTTC,CASKEYSGANVLTF
TRBJ2-5,few,.,TRBV4-2,TGTGCCAGCAGCCAAACCCCAGACAGGCGGGAGACCCAGTACTTC,CASSQTPDRRETQYF
TRBJ2-3,.,TRBD2,TRBV7-9,TGTGCCAGCAACCTACTAGCGGGAGTGGCAGATACGCAGTATTTT,CASNLLAGVADTQYF
TRBJ1-1,.,.,TRBV5-1,TGCGCCAGCATGTTATCCGGTGGTTACACTGAAGCTTTCTTT,CASMLSGGYTEAFF
TRBJ2-7,.,.,TRBV5-1,TGCGCCAGCAGCTTGGGGGCAGGATCCACCTACGAGCAGTACTTC,CASSLGAGSTYEQYF
TRBJ2-7,.,.,TRBV7-2,TGTACCAGCAGCTTAAGGGTAACGTACGAGCAGTACTTC,CTSSLRVTYEQYF
TRBJ2-5,.,.,TRBV20-1,TGCAGTGCTTCCACAGGGATGCAGGAGACCCAGTACTTC,CSASTGMQETQYF
TRBJ2-5,.,TRBD1,TRBV28,TGTGCCGGCAGTTTCCCCTCCGGGACAGGGCGTGAGCAGTACTTC,CAGSFPSGTGREQYF
TRBJ2-7,.,TRBD1,TRBV2,TGTGCCAGCAGTCCGACAGGGCGCGGCGAGCAGTACTTC,CASSPTGRGEQYF
TRBJ1-2,many,.,TRBV7-9,TGTGCCAGCAGCCCGGACGGATATGGCTACACCTTC,CASSPDGYGYTF
TRBJ1-2,few,TRBD1,TRBV25-1,TGTGCCAGCGAAGGACAGGACTACTATGGCTACACCTTC,CASEGQDYYGYTF
TRBJ2-3,few,.,TRBV7-2,TGTGCCAGCAGCTTAGCGCCTCCCACAGATACGCAGTATTTT,CASSLAPPTDTQYF
TRBJ2-3,few,.,TRBV20-1,TGCAGTGCTGGGAGAGATACGCAGTATTTT,CSAGRDTQYF